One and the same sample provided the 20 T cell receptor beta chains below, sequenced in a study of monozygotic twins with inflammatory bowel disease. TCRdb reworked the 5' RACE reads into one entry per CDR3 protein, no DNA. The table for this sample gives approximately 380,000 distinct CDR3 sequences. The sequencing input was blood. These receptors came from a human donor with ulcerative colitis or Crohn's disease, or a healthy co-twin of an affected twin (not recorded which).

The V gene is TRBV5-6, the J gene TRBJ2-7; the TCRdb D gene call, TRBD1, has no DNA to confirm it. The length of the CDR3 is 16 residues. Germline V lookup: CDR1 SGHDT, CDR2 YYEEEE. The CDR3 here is CASSLVGQVSSYEQYF.

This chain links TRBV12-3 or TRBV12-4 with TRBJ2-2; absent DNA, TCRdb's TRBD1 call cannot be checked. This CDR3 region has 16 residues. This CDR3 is CASSFPRDIPTGELFF.

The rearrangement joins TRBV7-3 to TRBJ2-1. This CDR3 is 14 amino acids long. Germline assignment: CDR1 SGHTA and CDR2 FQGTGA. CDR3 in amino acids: CASSLTGVVNEQFF.

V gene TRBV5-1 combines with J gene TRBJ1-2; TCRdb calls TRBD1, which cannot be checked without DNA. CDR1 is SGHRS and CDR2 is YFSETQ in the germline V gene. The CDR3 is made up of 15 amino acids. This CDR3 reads CASSLAGGVNYGYTF.

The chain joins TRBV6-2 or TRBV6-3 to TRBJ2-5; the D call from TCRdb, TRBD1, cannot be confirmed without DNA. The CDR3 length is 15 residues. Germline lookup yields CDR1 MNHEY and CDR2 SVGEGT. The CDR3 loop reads CASSSYGNDQETQYF.

The CDR3 here is CASTPGLLNTEAFF. This chain links TRBV5-1 with TRBJ1-1; with no DNA, the TCRdb D assignment of TRBD1 cannot be verified. The CDR3 loop spans 14 amino acids. The germline V gene encodes CDR1 SGHRS and CDR2 YFSETQ.

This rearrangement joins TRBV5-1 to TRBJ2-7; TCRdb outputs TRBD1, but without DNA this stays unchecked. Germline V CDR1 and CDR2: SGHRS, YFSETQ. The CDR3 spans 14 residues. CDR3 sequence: CASSIDRDHYEQYF. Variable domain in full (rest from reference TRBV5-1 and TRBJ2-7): KAGVTQTPRYLIKTRGQQVTLSCSPISGHRSVSWYQQTPGQGLQFLFEYFSETQRNKGNFPGRFSGRQFSNSRSEMNVSTLELGDSALYLCASSIDRDHYEQYFGPGTRLTVT.

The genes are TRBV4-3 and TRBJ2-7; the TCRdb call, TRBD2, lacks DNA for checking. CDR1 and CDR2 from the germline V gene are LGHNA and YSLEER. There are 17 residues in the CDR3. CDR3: CASSQVPPGLGAYEQYF.

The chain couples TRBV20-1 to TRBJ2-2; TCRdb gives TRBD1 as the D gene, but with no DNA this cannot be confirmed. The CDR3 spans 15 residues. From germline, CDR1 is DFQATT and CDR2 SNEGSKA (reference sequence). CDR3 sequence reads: CSARRQGANTGELFF.

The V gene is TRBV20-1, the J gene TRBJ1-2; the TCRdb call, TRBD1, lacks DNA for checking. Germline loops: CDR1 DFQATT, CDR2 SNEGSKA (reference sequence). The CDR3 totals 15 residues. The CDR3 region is CSARGTGDRSYGYTF.

This CDR3 is CASSQDHLRGTGWEKLFF. This chain links TRBV4-2 with TRBJ1-4. The germline gives CDR1 LGHNA, CDR2 YNFKEQ. This CDR3 has 18 residues.

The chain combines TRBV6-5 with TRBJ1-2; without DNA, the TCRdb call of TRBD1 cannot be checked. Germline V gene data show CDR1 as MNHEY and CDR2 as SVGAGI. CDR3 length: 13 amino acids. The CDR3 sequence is CASSYNREYGYTF.

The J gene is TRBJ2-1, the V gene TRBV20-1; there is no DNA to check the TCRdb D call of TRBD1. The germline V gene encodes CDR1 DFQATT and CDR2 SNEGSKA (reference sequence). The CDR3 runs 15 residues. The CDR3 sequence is CSAKFRAGSYNEQFF.

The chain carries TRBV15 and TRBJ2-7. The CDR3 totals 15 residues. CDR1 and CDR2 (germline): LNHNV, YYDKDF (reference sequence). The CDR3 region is CATSRAGSGSYEQYF.

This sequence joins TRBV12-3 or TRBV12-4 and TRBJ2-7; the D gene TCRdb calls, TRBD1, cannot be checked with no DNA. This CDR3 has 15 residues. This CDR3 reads CASSFAPGGSYEQYF.

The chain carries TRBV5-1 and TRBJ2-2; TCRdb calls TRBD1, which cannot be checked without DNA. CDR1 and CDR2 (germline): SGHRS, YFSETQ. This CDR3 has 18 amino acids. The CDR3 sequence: CASSFQLKTGLRTGELFF.

The CDR3 is CASSVSSGGAEGYEQYF. The chain recombines TRBV5-4 with TRBJ2-7; TCRdb proposes TRBD2, but this gene call is untestable without DNA. The germline CDR1 and CDR2 sequences are SGHNT and YYREEE (reference sequence). This CDR3 comprises 17 residues. Combining the CDR3 with reference TRBV5-4 and TRBJ2-7 gives the whole variable domain ETGVTQSPTHLIKTRGQQVTLRCSSQSGHNTVSWYQQALGQGPQFIFQYYREEENGRGNFPPRFSGLQFPNYSSELNVNALELDDSALYLCASSVSSGGAEGYEQYFGPGTRLTVT.

This CDR3 reads CVSSQEEGETYNEQFF. The gene calls are TRBV4-2 and TRBJ2-1; as DNA is missing, the TRBD1 call by TCRdb cannot be tested. This CDR3 contains 16 residues. The germline CDR1 and CDR2 sequences are LGHNA and YNFKEQ.

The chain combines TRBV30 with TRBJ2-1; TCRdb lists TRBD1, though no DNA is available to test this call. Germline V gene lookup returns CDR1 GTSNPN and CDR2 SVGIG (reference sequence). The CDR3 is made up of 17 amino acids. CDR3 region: CAWNGQGKRGSYNEQFF.

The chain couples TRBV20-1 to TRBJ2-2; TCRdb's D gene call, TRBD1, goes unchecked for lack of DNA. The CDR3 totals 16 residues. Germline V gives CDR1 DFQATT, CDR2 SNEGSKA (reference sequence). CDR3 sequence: CSARAPHRGATGELFF.